The next 20 T cell receptor beta chains were all read from a single sample in a study of blood T cell repertoires in COVID-19. Some clones are missing from TCRdb's copy, which holds only in-frame ones; the method was immunoSEQ multiplex PCR. The data contain around 75,000 clones, 70% to 90% of them singletons. Sequenced material: peripheral blood. The receptors shown here come from a man aged 65-85 years with active COVID-19.

The chain recombines TRBV19 with TRBJ2-1, with D possibly matching TRBD2 (7 bases). This CDR3 is built from 13 residues. Per germline, CDR1 LNHDA and CDR2 SQIVND (reference sequence). The V gene lost 8 bases and the J gene lost 8 bases, with 16 bases spanning the gap. For the CDR3, the DNA is TGTGCCAGTGGGGGGGCTAGTGGGCATGAGCAGTTCTTC. Protein product: CASGGASGHEQFF.

The chain links TRBV6-5 to TRBJ2-1; tentative D call: TRBD1 (5 bases). CDR1 MNHEY and CDR2 SVGAGI come from the germline V gene. This CDR3 has 13 amino acids. The ends were cut back, 4 bases at V and 4 bases at J, with 8 bases in the middle. CDR3 sequence reads: CASSLRQYNEQFF. The CDR3 DNA sequence: TGTGCCAGCAGTTTACGACAGTACAATGAGCAGTTCTTC.

V usage is TRBV18 and J usage is TRBJ2-5; D perhaps matches TRBD2 (5 bases). The V end lost 8 bases, the J end lost 5 bases, and 9 bases lay between the germline ends. Germline V gene data show CDR1 as KGHSH and CDR2 as LQKENI. This CDR3 has 11 amino acids. The CDR3 DNA reads as TGTGCCAGCACCCGGGATGAGACCCAGTACTTC. It encodes CASTRDETQYF.

V and J are TRBV27 and TRBJ2-7, with 9 bases aligning to TRBD1. With 0 bases clipped from V and 4 bases from J, the junction kept 13 bases outside the gene matches. This CDR3 is 18 amino acids long. From germline, CDR1 is MNHEY and CDR2 SMNVEV (reference sequence). The CDR3 protein is CASSLSVPGTGFWYEQYF. The CDR3, as DNA: TGTGCCAGCAGTTTATCGGTGCCTGGGACAGGGTTTTGGTACGAGCAGTACTTC.

The chain uses TRBV9 and TRBJ2-5; 13 positions match TRBD2. V trimming: 3 bases; J trimming: 5 bases; junction bases outside the gene matches: 7. The germline gives CDR1 SGDLS, CDR2 YYNGEE. The CDR3 is made up of 16 amino acids. CDR3 protein: CASSARLAGGVETQYF. In DNA form, the CDR3 reads TGTGCCAGCAGCGCCCGACTAGCGGGGGGAGTTGAGACCCAGTACTTC.

Here the CDR3 reads CASSSGGPYSNQPQHF. The CDR3 DNA reads TGTGCCAGCAGCTCGGGAGGCCCATATAGCAATCAGCCCCAGCATTTT. The gene calls are TRBV28 and TRBJ1-5; no firm D call. The CDR3 spans 16 residues. Trimming pared 6 bases from V and 0 bases from J, leaving 15 bases between. Germline-derived CDR1 and CDR2 are MDHEN and SYDVKM.

The J gene is TRBJ2-7, the V gene TRBV6-4; D is possibly TRBD2 (6 bases). This CDR3 region has 15 residues. V was cut by 6 bases and J by 1 base, with 16 bases left in between. CDR1 MRHNA and CDR2 SNTAGT come from the germline V gene. CDR3 sequence reads: CASRPRTTHSYEQYF. In nucleotides, the CDR3 is TGTGCCAGCAGGCCCAGGACTACGCATTCCTACGAGCAGTACTTC.

A single count supports this clone. The V gene is TRBV7-3, the J gene TRBJ2-5; 14 bases are a match to TRBD2. This CDR3 is 17 amino acids long. The V and J ends lost 8 bases and 3 bases, in that order; junction bases with no gene match: 11. In germline, CDR1 is SGHTA, CDR2 FQGTGA. DNA of the CDR3: TGTGCCAGCGCCCCACTGGGGGGACTAGCGGGAGAAGAGACCCAGTACTTC. It encodes CASAPLGGLAGEETQYF. The entire variable domain, with the rest obtained from reference TRBV7-3 and TRBJ2-5, is as follows: GAGVSQTPSNKVTEKGKYVELRCDPISGHTALYWYRQSLGQGPEFLIYFQGTGAADDSGLPNDRFFAVRPEGSVSTLKIQRTERGDSAVYLCASAPLGGLAGEETQYFGPGTRLLVL.

The V gene is TRBV27, the J gene TRBJ2-4; D is perhaps TRBD1 (5 bases). V was cut by 2 bases and J by 3 bases, with 11 bases left in between. This CDR3 region has 15 residues. Germline V CDR1 and CDR2: MNHEY, SMNVEV (reference sequence). CDR3 loop: CASSLGALGKNIQYF. The CDR3 bases are TGTGCCAGCAGTTTAGGGGCCTTGGGCAAAAACATTCAGTACTTC.

The chain carries TRBV15 and TRBJ2-5, with 7 bases fitting TRBD1. With V trimmed by 1 base and J by 2 bases, 4 bases remained unmatched. In germline, CDR1 is LNHNV, CDR2 YYDKDF (reference sequence). This CDR3 comprises 15 residues. The CDR3 loop reads CATSRAGQQQETQYF. The CDR3 region has the DNA TGTGCCACCAGCAGAGCGGGACAGCAACAAGAGACCCAGTACTTC.

The chain joins TRBV18 to TRBJ2-7; tentative D call: TRBD1 (7 bases). This CDR3 spans 14 amino acids. Trimming cost V 4 bases and J 3 bases, with 13 bases left between them. Germline lookup yields CDR1 KGHSH and CDR2 LQKENI. The CDR3 coding sequence is TGTGCCAGCTCACGCGGGACAGAGGGCTACGAGCAGTACTTC. Translating it yields CASSRGTEGYEQYF. The full variable domain, with the rest looked up from reference TRBV18 and TRBJ2-7, is NAGVMQNPRHLVRRRGQEARLRCSPMKGHSHVYWYRQLPEEGLKFMVYLQKENIIDESGMPKERFSAEFPKEGPSILRIQQVVRGDSAAYFCASSRGTEGYEQYFGPGTRLTVT.

This chain links TRBV3-1 (or the pseudogene TRBV3-2) with TRBJ2-1; 12 bases are shared with TRBD2. CDR1 LGHDT and CDR2 YNNKEL come from the germline V gene (reference sequence). This CDR3 comprises 14 residues. With 4 bases clipped from V and 10 bases from J, the junction kept 5 bases outside the gene matches. The CDR3: CASSPPSGRGEQFF. In DNA, the CDR3 is TGTGCCAGCAGCCCCCCTAGCGGGAGGGGGGAGCAGTTCTTC.

This chain connects TRBV6-2 or TRBV6-3 to TRBJ2-7; a possible D gene is TRBD2 (7 bases). This CDR3 spans 14 amino acids. The V gene lost 6 bases and the J gene lost 2 bases, with 14 bases spanning the gap. The germline V gene encodes CDR1 MNHEY and CDR2 SVGEGT. The CDR3 nucleotides are TGTGCCAGCAGCCCAAGCGGGGACACCTACGAGCAGTACTTC. It encodes CASSPSGDTYEQYF.

This clone appeared a few times. The chain links TRBV27 to TRBJ1-5, with D possibly being TRBD1 (6 bases). The CDR3 is 15 amino acids. V lost 4 bases and J lost 7, with 17 bases in between. Germline values: CDR1 MNHEY, CDR2 SMNVEV (reference sequence). As DNA, the CDR3 is TGTGCCAGCAGTTGGGGGGGGCAGGCCAGCCAGCCCCAGCATTTT. This translates into CASSWGGQASQPQHF.

A single count supports this clone. The chain carries TRBV7-3 and TRBJ2-1; D is possibly TRBD2 (6 bases). Germline CDR1 is SGHTA and CDR2 is FQGTGA. The CDR3 is 13 residues long. Trimming shortened V by 3 bases and J by 9 bases, and 12 bases separated the two germline ends. The CDR3 nucleotides read TGTGCCAGCAGCTTTGGGGACTCGGGTGAGCAGTTCTTC. This encodes CASSFGDSGEQFF.

This chain links TRBV7-2 with TRBJ2-2; TRBD2 might be the D (6 bases). Trimming shortened V by 5 bases and J by 0 bases, and 13 bases separated the two germline ends. Germline-derived CDR1 and CDR2 are SGHTA and FQGNSA. The CDR3 length is 16 residues. The CDR3, as DNA: TGTGCCAGCAGCCCGAGACTAGGGGCGAACACCGGGGAGCTGTTTTTT. Its translation: CASSPRLGANTGELFF.

This sequence joins TRBV4-1 and TRBJ2-5; D remains unclear. Germline V CDR1 and CDR2: MGHRA, YSYEKL. This CDR3 is 11 amino acids long. V was trimmed by 3 bases and J by 5 bases, leaving 4 bases between them. The CDR3 is CASSHGETQYF. As DNA, the CDR3 is TGCGCCAGCAGCCACGGGGAGACCCAGTACTTC.

The V gene is TRBV19, the J gene TRBJ1-1; D gene unclear. The germline V gene has CDR1 LNHDA and CDR2 SQIVND (reference sequence). V was pared by 6 bases and J by 4 bases, with 9 bases between. The CDR3 spans 12 residues. The CDR3 reads CASRPGGTEAFF. As DNA, the CDR3 is TGTGCCAGTAGACCCGGTGGCACTGAAGCTTTCTTT.

The chain has TRBV5-5 and TRBJ2-3, with D maybe TRBD2 (6 bases). This CDR3 is built from 15 residues. V was clipped by 0 bases and J by 8 bases, with 16 bases between them. In germline, CDR1 is SGHKS, CDR2 YYEKEE (reference sequence). The CDR3 DNA reads as TGTGCCAGCAGCTTGGCGGGAGCATATCGGGTTACGCAGTATTTT. Encoded protein: CASSLAGAYRVTQYF.

The rearrangement joins TRBV11-3 to TRBJ2-7, with 9 bases that match TRBD1. Trimming at V came to 5 bases and at J to 6 bases, leaving 5 bases not matched to a gene. CDR1 is SGHNT, CDR2 YENEEA, per germline. This CDR3 spans 13 amino acids. This CDR3 reads CASSDTGGREQYF. In DNA form, the CDR3 reads TGTGCCAGCAGCGACACAGGGGGCCGCGAGCAGTACTTC.